This T cell receptor (beta chain) was sequenced during a study of vaccination and CD4 T cells after COVID-19 (dated by TCRdb to between 2021 and 2023). Some background on the complete study: Every convalescent patient had a positive nasal swab PCR test for SARS-CoV-2, with mild disease in nine patients and severe disease in one. Six males and four females were included in the convalescent cohort, with two Hispanic individuals, seven Caucasians, two Asians and one multiracial person represented. Two doses of either the Pfizer-BioNTech BNT162b2 vaccine (n=8) or the Moderna mRNA-1273 vaccine (n=2) were administered to participants. Post-COVID blood samples were collected from convalescent patients a median of about 92 days after diagnosis, with a range of about 30 to 161 days. Post-vaccine blood samples were obtained a median of approximately 74 days after the second vaccine dose, with a range of about 13 to 250 days. Culture stimuli were overlapping spike peptide pools from SARS-CoV-2 and from the common cold coronaviruses HCoV-NL63, HCoV-OC43 and HCoV-229E. Control cultures received a CEFX viral epitope pool as the positive control, an HIV-1 Nef peptide pool as the negative control, or no peptide. In over 8 COVID-19 convalescent patients and a handful of infection-naive healthy vaccine recipients, the spike-specific CD4+ TCR repertoire before mRNA vaccination was compared with the repertoire after mRNA vaccination.

Study-wide findings and limitations: Nearly all vaccine-specific clones in convalescent patients (304 of 307) were mono-reactive for SARS-CoV-2 spike rather than cross-reactive with common cold coronaviruses. Only a relatively small number of convalescent patients were included in the study, and early timepoints following natural infection were not analyzed. An increase in the median number of SARS-CoV-2-reactive clonotypes from 20 to 25 after infection to 35 to 40 after vaccination was observed, but the change was not found to be significant. In convalescent patients, a median around 90% of post-vaccine SARS-CoV-2-reactive clones were detected only after vaccination, suggesting vaccine-specific priming.

The trim is 2 bases for V and 0 bases for J, with a gap of 10 bases between the germline ends. Including the terminal cysteine and phenylalanine, the CDR3 comprises 15 residues. The retained sequence is limited to the CDR3, 45 bases, with the frame set at the first base. CDR1 and CDR2, looked up from the germline V gene (reference sequence), are SEHNR and FQNEAQ. On this clonotype: What this receptor recognizes is not known. No base qualities exist here, and no much larger clone lies one base off it.

This specimen's treatment or condition label, per the study, means: approximately nine-day PBMC culture with coronavirus spike peptide pools or control peptides (ViraFEST assay). The study used the ViraFEST assay, which expanded antigen-specific T cells with peptide pools and then identified expanded clonotypes by TCR sequencing. The positive SARS-CoV-2 PCR tests of the convalescent patients were dated from March to December 2020, before the Alpha, Beta and Delta variants emerged in the United States. Each well held 1.5 million to 2.5 million PBMCs cultured with around 10 ug/ml peptide pools in IMDM containing approximately 4.8% human AB serum and roughly 9.3 IU/ml IL-2. On days 3 and 7, half of the culture medium was replaced with fresh IL-2-containing medium. After about 11 days of culture, CD4+ T cells were isolated by negative selection using the EasySep CD4+ T cell isolation kit. Ficoll-Paque Plus gradient centrifugation was used to isolate PBMCs from whole blood, and the isolated PBMCs were then either used fresh or cryopreserved at -140C. Triplicate wells were generally used for each culture condition.

Preparation of the library involved PCR. DNA from cultured CD4+ T cells underwent TCR sequencing with the Oncomine TCR Beta short-read assay at the Johns Hopkins FTIC core. The QIAamp micro DNA kit was used to extract genomic DNA from the cultured CD4+ T cells. The Oncomine TCR Beta libraries from cultured CD4+ T cells were pooled using unique dual indexes and then sequenced on an Illumina iSeq 100. As for the original processing: Non-productive sequences were filtered out, and CDR3s that did not start with C, did not end with F or W, or were shorter than 7 amino acids were discarded. The MANAFEST web application identified antigen-specific clonotypes by comparing peptide-stimulated wells against reference wells and other culture wells. An FDR below 0.05, an odds ratio above 5, and a productive frequency above 0.1% in at least two of three replicate wells were required for clones to be considered positive. A clonotype was classed as cross-reactive if the clonotype showed significant expansion both in SARS-CoV-2 spike wells and in at least one common cold coronavirus spike condition. Using R version 3.6.1, CDR3 homology was evaluated through Levenshtein distances (stringdist) along with unrooted phylogenetic trees (ape). Clones were called with MiXCR by TCRdb after fastp trimmed the public reads at Q25, and only in-frame beta chains were retained. Each entry is one CDR3 protein sequence, shown with its most common DNA and genes. These V and J calls are TCRdb output, not the study's own analysis. A total of 14,000 or so distinct CDR3 sequences appear in this sample, around 55% of them only once. The top ten clones comprise roughly 17% of the sample.

The chain was built from TRBV7-9 and TRBJ1-2; TRBD1 is perhaps the D gene, given 6 matching bases. The TCR sequence derives from a human donor who had recovered from COVID-19. Input material: CD4+ T cells from blood, cultured in vitro. The CDR3 here reads CASSLSTGANYGYTF. The base sequence is TGTGCCAGCAGCTTATCGACAGGAGCTAACTATGGCTACACCTTC. Outside the CDR3, residues come from the reference TRBV7-9 and TRBJ1-2 proteins, so the full variable domain is: DTGVSQNPRHKITKRGQNVTFRCDPISEHNRLYWYRQTLGQGPEFLTYFQNEAQLEKSRLLSDRFSAERPKGSFSTLEIQRTEQGDSAMYLCASSLSTGANYGYTFGSGTRLTVV.